Included here is one T cell receptor (beta chain) sequence, with context. V was cut by 2 bases and J by 8 bases, with 24 bases left in between. The CDR3 is 17 amino acids. CDR1 is GTSNPN, CDR2 SVGIG, per germline (reference sequence). Per the authors' pipeline: How many nucleated cells were present was estimated from reference gene primer amplification. Produced via immunoSEQ multiplex PCR; TCRdb's table is partial and in-frame only. V and J calls plus clone size are reproduced from that table; the DNA served to infer D and trimming. The table records some 190,000 clones, 70% to 80% of them present only once. This specimen belongs to a study of blood T cell repertoires in COVID-19.

The chain employs TRBV30 and TRBJ1-4; a weak D match, TRBD1 (6 bases). The sample was peripheral blood. The TCR originated in a woman between 45 and 60 years old with active or convalescent COVID-19. The CDR3 nucleotides read TGTGCCTGGAGTAGGTCCCCAGTTACAGGGACGGGCGAAAAACTGTTTTTT. Translated: CAWSRSPVTGTGEKLFF.